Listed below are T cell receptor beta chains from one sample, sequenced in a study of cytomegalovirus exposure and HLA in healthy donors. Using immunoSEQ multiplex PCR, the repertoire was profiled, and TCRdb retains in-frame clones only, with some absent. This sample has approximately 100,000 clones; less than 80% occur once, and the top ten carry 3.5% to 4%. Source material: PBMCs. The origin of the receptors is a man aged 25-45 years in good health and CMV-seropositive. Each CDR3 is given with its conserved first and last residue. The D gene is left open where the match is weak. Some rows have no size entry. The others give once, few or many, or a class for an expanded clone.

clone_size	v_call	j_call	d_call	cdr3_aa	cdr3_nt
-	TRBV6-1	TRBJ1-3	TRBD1	CATPDRSSGNTIYF	TGTGCCACCCCGGACAGGAGCTCTGGAAACACCATATATTTT
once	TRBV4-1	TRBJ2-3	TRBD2	CASRPGLVMPDTQYF	TGCGCCAGCAGGCCGGGACTAGTAATGCCAGATACGCAGTATTTT
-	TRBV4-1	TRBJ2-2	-	CASSQGAWDTGELFF	TGCGCCAGCAGCCAGGGGGCTTGGGACACCGGGGAGCTGTTTTTT
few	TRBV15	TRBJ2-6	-	CATMRGSSGANVLTF	TGTGCCACCATGCGGGGCAGCTCTGGGGCCAACGTCCTGACTTTC
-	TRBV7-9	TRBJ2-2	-	CASSPVGGAGELFF	TGTGCCAGCAGCCCCGTAGGAGGGGCCGGGGAGCTGTTTTTT
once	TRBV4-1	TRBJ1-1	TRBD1	CASSQESDRLNTEAFF	TGCGCCAGCAGCCAGGAATCGGACAGGTTGAACACTGAAGCTTTCTTT
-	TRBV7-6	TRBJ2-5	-	CASSRPGEETQYF	TGTGCCAGCAGCCGGCCAGGGGAAGAGACCCAGTACTTC
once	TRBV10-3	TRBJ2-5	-	CAISNSQETQYF	TGTGCCATCAGCAACAGTCAAGAGACCCAGTACTTC
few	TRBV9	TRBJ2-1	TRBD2	CASGGGLATNEQFF	TGTGCCAGCGGGGGGGGACTAGCGACCAATGAGCAGTTCTTC
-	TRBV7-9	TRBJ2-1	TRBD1	CSSSPPTGGGNEQFF	TGTTCCAGCAGCCCGCCGACAGGGGGAGGCAATGAGCAGTTCTTC
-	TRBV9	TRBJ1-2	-	CASSVGEGGPYGYTF	TGTGCCAGCAGCGTAGGAGAGGGCGGACCCTATGGCTACACCTTC
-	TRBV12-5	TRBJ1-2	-	CASGNPGSGDGYTF	TGTGCTAGTGGTAACCCAGGATCGGGGGATGGCTACACCTTC
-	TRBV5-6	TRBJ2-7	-	CASSLLGAEYEQYF	TGTGCCAGCAGCTTACTGGGAGCCGAGTACGAGCAGTACTTC
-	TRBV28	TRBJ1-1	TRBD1	CASSADRGLNTEAFF	TGTGCCAGCAGTGCCGACAGGGGGCTTAACACTGAAGCTTTCTTT
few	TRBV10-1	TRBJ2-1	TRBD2	CASSDPGLNHEQFF	TGCGCCAGCAGTGACCCGGGACTAAACCATGAGCAGTTCTTC
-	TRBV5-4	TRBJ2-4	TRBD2	CASSLGSAGGLVRNIQYF	TGTGCCAGCAGCTTGGGTTCGGCGGGGGGATTGGTTAGGAATATTCAGTACTTC
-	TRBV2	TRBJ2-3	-	CASSGDFGDTQYF	TGTGCCAGCAGTGGGGACTTCGGCGATACGCAGTATTTT
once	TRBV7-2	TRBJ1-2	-	CASSGGQTYGYTF	TGTGCCAGCAGCGGAGGACAGACTTATGGCTACACCTTC
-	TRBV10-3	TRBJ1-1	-	CAISESRGTNTEAFF	TGTGCCATCAGTGAGTCAAGGGGAACGAACACTGAAGCTTTCTTT
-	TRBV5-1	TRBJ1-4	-	CASKNGQGREKLFF	TGCGCCAGCAAAAACGGGCAGGGGCGGGAAAAACTGTTTTTT
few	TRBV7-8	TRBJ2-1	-	CASSPLRVSYNEQFF	TGTGCCAGCAGCCCGCTCCGGGTTTCCTACAATGAGCAGTTCTTC
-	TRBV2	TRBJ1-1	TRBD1	CASIPRGRNTEAFF	TGTGCCAGCATACCCAGGGGGCGGAACACTGAAGCTTTCTTT
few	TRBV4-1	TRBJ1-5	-	CASSWMHWTELRGPQHF	TGCGCCAGCAGCTGGATGCATTGGACAGAGCTTAGGGGACCCCAGCATTTT
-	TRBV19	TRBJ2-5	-	CASSINLRETQYF	TGTGCCAGTAGTATAAATCTGAGGGAGACCCAGTACTTC
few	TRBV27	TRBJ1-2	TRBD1	CASSPTAGTAYGYTF	TGTGCCAGCAGTCCCACGGCCGGGACAGCCTATGGCTACACCTTC
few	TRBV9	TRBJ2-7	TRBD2	CASSAGLAGTYEQYF	TGTGCCAGCAGCGCGGGACTAGCGGGGACGTACGAGCAGTACTTC